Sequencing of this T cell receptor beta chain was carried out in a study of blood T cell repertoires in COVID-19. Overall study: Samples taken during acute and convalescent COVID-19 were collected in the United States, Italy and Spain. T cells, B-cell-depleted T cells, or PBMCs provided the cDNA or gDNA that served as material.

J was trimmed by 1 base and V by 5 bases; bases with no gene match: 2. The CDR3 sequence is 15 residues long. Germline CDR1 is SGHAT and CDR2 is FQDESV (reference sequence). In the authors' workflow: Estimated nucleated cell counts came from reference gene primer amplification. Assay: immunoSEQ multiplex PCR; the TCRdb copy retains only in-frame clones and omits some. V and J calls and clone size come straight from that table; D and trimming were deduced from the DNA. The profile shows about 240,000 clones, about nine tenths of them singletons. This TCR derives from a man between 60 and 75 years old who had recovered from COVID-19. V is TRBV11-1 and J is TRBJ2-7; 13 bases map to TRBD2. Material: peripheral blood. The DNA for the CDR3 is TGTGCCAGCAGCCGGGGACTAGCGGGGTCCTACGAGCAGTACGTC. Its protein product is CASSRGLAGSYEQYV.